These 8 T cell receptor beta chains came from one sample sequenced in a study of PD-L1 blockade in urothelial cancer. Repertoires were generated with immunoSEQ multiplex PCR, while TCRdb's copy carries only in-frame clones and drops some. The sample contains about 100,000 clones, 91% of which appear only once. This specimen consisted of PBMCs, obtained around atezolizumab (anti-PD-L1) treatment. The source is a woman of 80 years or more with urothelial cancer.

The chain combines TRBV30 with TRBJ1-1, with D possibly being TRBD1 (6 bases). This CDR3 contains 14 residues. The V gene lost 3 bases and the J gene lost 3 bases, with 14 bases spanning the gap. Germline CDR1 and CDR2: GTSNPN and SVGIG (reference sequence). The CDR3: CAWRKQGSDTEAFF. The CDR3 bases are TGTGCCTGGAGGAAACAGGGTTCGGACACTGAAGCTTTCTTT.

The V and J genes are TRBV15 and TRBJ2-7; D remains ambiguous. Germline V gene lookup returns CDR1 LNHNV and CDR2 YYDKDF (reference sequence). The CDR3 spans 12 residues. V shed 3 bases and J shed 3 bases, with 6 bases lying between them. Here the CDR3 reads CATSRTHYEQYF. The CDR3 DNA is TGTGCCACCAGCAGGACACACTACGAGCAGTACTTC. The full variable domain, completed using reference TRBV15 and TRBJ2-7, is DAMVIQNPRYQVTQFGKPVTLSCSQTLNHNVMYWYQQKSSQAPKLLFHYYDKDFNNEADTPDNFQSRRPNTSFCFLDIRSPGLGDTAMYLCATSRTHYEQYFGPGTRLTVT.

The V gene is TRBV5-1, the J gene TRBJ2-3; TRBD1 aligns across 8 bases. The junction had 12 bases not matched to a gene; V was cut back by 4 bases and J by 5 bases. The CDR3 is 16 amino acids. The germline CDR1 and CDR2 sequences are SGHRS and YFSETQ. CDR3: CASSLFGQGFGDTQYF. CDR3 in DNA: TGCGCCAGCAGCCTCTTTGGACAGGGCTTTGGAGATACGCAGTATTTT.

V usage is TRBV5-8 and J usage is TRBJ1-3, with a weak D call TRBD1 (6 bases). The CDR3 length is 14 residues. Germline CDR1 reads SGHTS; CDR2 reads YDEGEE. Trimming stripped 4 bases from V and 4 bases from J, with 12 bases between. The CDR3 sequence: CASSPVTGGNTIYF. CDR3 sequence (DNA): TGTGCCAGCAGCCCTGTAACAGGGGGAAACACCATATATTTT.

The chain joins TRBV11-2 to TRBJ2-4; 12 bases map to TRBD2. The CDR3 sequence is 19 residues long. Germline-derived CDR1 and CDR2 are SGHAT and FQNNGV. V trimming: 5 bases; J trimming: 1 base; junction bases outside the gene matches: 12. CDR3 coding DNA: TGTGCCAGCAGCGTATACGGACTAGCGGGAAGGGGGGCCAAAAACATTCAGTACTTC. This translates into CASSVYGLAGRGAKNIQYF.

The chain joins TRBV7-3 to TRBJ2-1; D unclear. V was trimmed by 0 bases and J by 0 bases, leaving 6 bases between them. In germline, CDR1 is SGHTA, CDR2 FQGTGA. This CDR3 has 15 amino acids. The CDR3 loop is CASSLTSSSYNEQFF. CDR3 coding DNA: TGTGCCAGCAGCTTAACTTCGAGCTCCTACAATGAGCAGTTCTTC.

The chain joins TRBV2 to TRBJ1-5; tentative D call: TRBD1 (5 bases). The V and J ends lost 2 bases and 6 bases respectively, with 11 bases between them. The germline gives CDR1 SNHLY, CDR2 FYNNEI. This CDR3 spans 14 amino acids. CDR3 residues: CASSEQGGTQPQHF. Here the CDR3 DNA reads TGTGCCAGCAGTGAACAGGGTGGTACTCAGCCCCAGCATTTT.

CDR3 in amino acids: CAWSVQAVGGSEAFF. The CDR3 region has the DNA TGTGCCTGGAGTGTACAGGCCGTGGGGGGGTCTGAAGCTTTCTTT. The rearrangement joins TRBV30 to TRBJ1-1; D may be TRBD1 (5 bases). The CDR3 length is 15 residues. Germline assignment: CDR1 GTSNPN and CDR2 SVGIG (reference sequence). V was trimmed by 0 bases and J by 6 bases, leaving 17 bases between them. The entire variable domain, with the rest obtained from reference TRBV30 and TRBJ1-1, is as follows: SQTIHQWPATLVQPVGSPLSLECTVEGTSNPNLYWYRQAAGRGLQLLFYSVGIGQISSEVPQNLSASRPQDRQFILSSKKLLLSDSGFYLCAWSVQAVGGSEAFFGQGTRLTVV.